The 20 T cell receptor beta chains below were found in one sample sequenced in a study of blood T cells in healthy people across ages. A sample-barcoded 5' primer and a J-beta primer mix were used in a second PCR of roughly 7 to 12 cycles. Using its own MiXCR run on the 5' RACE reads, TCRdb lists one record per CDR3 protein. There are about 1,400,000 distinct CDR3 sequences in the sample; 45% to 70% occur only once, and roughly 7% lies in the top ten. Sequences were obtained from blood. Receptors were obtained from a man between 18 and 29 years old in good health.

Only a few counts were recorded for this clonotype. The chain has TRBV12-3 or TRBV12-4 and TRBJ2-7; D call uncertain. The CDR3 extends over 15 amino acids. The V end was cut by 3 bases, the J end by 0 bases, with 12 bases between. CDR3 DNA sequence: TGTGCCAGCAGTTTCATAGGGCCTCCCTCCTACGAGCAGTACTTC. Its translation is CASSFIGPPSYEQYF.

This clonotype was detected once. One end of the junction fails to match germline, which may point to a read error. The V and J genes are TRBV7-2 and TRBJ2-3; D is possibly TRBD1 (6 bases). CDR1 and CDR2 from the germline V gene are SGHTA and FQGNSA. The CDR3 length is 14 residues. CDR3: CASSLNRVPETQYF. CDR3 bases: TGTGCCAGCAGCTTGAACAGGGTCCCAGAGACGCAGTATTTT.

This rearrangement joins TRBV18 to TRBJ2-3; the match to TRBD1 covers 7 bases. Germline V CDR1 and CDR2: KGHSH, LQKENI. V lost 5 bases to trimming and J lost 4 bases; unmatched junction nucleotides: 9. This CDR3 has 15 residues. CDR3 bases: TGTGCCAGCTCAATACAGGGGTTTTCTCCAGATACGCAGTATTTT. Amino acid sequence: CASSIQGFSPDTQYF.

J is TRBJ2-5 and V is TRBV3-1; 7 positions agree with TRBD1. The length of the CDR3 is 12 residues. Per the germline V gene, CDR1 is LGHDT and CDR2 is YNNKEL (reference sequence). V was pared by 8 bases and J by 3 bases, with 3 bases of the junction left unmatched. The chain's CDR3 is CASGDSEETQYF. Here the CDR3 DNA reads TGTGCCAGCGGGGACAGCGAAGAGACCCAGTACTTC.

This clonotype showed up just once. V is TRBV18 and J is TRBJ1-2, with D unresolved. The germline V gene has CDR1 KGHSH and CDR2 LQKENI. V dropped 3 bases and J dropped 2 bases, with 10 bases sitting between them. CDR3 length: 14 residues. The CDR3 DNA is TGTGCCAGCTCACCGGTTTCCTCCAACTATGGCTACACCTTC. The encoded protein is CASSPVSSNYGYTF.

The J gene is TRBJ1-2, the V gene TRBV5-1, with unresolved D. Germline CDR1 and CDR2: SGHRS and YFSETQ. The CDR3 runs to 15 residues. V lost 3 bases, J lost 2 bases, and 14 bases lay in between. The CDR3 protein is CASSSLSGSNYGYTF. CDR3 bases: TGCGCCAGCAGCTCCTTGTCGGGGAGCAACTATGGCTACACCTTC.

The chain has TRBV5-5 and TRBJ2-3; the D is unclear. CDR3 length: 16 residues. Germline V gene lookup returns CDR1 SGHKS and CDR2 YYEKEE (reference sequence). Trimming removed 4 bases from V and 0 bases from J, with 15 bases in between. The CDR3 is CASSRRMGTSTDTQYF. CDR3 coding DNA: TGTGCCAGCAGCAGACGCATGGGCACTAGCACAGATACGCAGTATTTT.

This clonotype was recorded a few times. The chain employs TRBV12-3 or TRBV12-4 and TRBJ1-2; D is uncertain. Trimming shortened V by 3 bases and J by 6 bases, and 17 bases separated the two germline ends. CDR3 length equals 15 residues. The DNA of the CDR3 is TGTGCCAGCAGTTTGTTATCAGTGGAAGTAGATGGCTACACCTTC. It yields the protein CASSLLSVEVDGYTF.

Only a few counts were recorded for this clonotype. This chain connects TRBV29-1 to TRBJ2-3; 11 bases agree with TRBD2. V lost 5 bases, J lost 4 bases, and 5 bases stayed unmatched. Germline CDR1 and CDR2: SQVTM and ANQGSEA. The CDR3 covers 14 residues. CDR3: CSVLTSGSSDTQYF. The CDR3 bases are TGCAGCGTTTTAACTAGCGGGAGTTCAGATACGCAGTATTTT.

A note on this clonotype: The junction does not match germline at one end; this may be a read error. CDR3 sequence reads: CVSSPPGTEELFF. CDR3 DNA: TGTGTCAGCAGCCCACCCGGGACTGAGGAACTGTTTTTT. The V and J genes are TRBV7-9 and TRBJ1-4; D might be TRBD1 (5 bases). CDR1 is SEHNR and CDR2 is FQNEAQ in the germline V gene (reference sequence). The CDR3 spans 13 residues. The variable domain in full, with the rest retrieved from reference TRBV7-9 and TRBJ1-4, is DTGVSQNPRHKITKRGQNVTFRCDPISEHNRLYWYRQTLGQGPEFLTYFQNEAQLEKSRLLSDRFSAERPKGSFSTLEIQRTEQGDSAMYLCVSSPPGTEELFFGSGTQLSVL.

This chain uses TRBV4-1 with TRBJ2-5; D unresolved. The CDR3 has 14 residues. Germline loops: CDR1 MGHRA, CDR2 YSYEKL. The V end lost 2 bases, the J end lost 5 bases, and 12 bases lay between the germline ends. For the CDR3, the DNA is TGCGCCAGCAGCCAATCTTTTATTGCGGAGACCCAGTACTTC. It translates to CASSQSFIAETQYF.

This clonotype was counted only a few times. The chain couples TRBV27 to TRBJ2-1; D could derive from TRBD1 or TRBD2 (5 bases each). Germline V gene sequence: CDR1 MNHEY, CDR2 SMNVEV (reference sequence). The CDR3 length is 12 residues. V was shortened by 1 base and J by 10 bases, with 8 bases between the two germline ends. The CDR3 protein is CASSLWGREQFF. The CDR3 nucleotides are TGTGCCAGCAGTTTATGGGGGAGAGAGCAGTTCTTC.

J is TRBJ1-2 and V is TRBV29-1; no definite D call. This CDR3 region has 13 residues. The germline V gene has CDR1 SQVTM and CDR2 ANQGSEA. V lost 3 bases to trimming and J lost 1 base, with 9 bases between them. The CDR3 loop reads CSVELGGNYGYTF. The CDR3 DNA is TGCAGCGTTGAGTTGGGCGGTAACTATGGCTACACCTTC.

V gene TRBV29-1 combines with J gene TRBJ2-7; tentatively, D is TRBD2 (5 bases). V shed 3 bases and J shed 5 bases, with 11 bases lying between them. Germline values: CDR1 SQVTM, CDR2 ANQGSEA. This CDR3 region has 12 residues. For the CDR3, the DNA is TGCAGCGTTGAGTGGGAGTCCCACGAGCAGTACTTC. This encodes CSVEWESHEQYF.

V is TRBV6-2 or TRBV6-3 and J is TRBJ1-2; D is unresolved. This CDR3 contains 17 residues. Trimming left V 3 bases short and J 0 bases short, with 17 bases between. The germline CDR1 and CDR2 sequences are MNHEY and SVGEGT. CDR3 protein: CASSYVHSPTANYGYTF. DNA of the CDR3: TGTGCCAGCAGTTATGTTCACTCGCCTACAGCTAACTATGGCTACACCTTC.

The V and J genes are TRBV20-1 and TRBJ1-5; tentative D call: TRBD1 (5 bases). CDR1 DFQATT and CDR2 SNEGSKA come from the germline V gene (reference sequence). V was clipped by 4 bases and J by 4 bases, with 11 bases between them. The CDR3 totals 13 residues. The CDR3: CSATRQSNQPQHF. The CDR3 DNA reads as TGCAGTGCTACCAGACAGTCTAATCAGCCCCAGCATTTT.

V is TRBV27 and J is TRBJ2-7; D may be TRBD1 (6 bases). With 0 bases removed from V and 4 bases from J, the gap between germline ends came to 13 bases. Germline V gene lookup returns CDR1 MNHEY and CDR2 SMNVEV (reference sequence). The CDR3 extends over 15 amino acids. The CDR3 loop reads CASSLSGTFPYEQYF. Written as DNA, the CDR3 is TGTGCCAGCAGTTTATCGGGGACATTCCCTTACGAGCAGTACTTC.

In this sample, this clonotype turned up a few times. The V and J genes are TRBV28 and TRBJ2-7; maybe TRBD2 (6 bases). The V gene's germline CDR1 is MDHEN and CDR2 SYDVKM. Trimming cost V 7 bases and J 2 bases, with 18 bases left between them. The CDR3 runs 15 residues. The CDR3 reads CASNIGRRSPYEQYF. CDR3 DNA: TGTGCCAGCAATATTGGGAGGAGATCCCCCTACGAGCAGTACTTC. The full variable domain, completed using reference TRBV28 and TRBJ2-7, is DVKVTQSSRYLVKRTGEKVFLECVQDMDHENMFWYRQDPGLGLRLIYFSYDVKMKEKGDIPEGYSVSREKKERFSLILESASTNQTSMYLCASNIGRRSPYEQYFGPGTRLTVT.

The CDR3 coding sequence is TGCGCCAGCAGCCGTGGACAGGGGAGAATGAACACTGAAGCTTTCTTT. Its translation is CASSRGQGRMNTEAFF. The chain has TRBV5-1 and TRBJ1-1; 9 bases map to TRBD1. This CDR3 region has 16 residues. The germline CDR1 and CDR2 sequences are SGHRS and YFSETQ. Losses at the gene ends were 4 bases for V and 0 bases for J; bases not matched to a gene: 7. Complete variable domain (other parts from reference TRBV5-1 and TRBJ1-1): KAGVTQTPRYLIKTRGQQVTLSCSPISGHRSVSWYQQTPGQGLQFLFEYFSETQRNKGNFPGRFSGRQFSNSRSEMNVSTLELGDSALYLCASSRGQGRMNTEAFFGQGTRLTVV.

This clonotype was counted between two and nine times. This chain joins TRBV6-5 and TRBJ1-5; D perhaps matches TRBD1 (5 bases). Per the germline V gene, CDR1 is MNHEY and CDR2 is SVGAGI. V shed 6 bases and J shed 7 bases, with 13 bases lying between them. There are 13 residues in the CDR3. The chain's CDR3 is CASSPSGWQPQHF. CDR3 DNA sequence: TGTGCCAGCAGCCCTTCAGGGTGGCAGCCCCAGCATTTT.